These T cell receptor beta chains were read from a single sample in a study of blood T cell repertoires in COVID-19. The protocol was immunoSEQ multiplex PCR, while the TCRdb copy is restricted to in-frame clones and leaves out a portion. The sample yields 150,000 to 190,000 clones, roughly nine tenths seen once. The sequenced material came from peripheral blood. All receptors come from a woman between 40 and 55 years old with acute or convalescent COVID-19. Both conserved end residues are part of each CDR3. A D gene is named only where the DNA matches it firmly. Rows may omit the clone size; those that give it use once, few, many or a size class.

D	V	length	J	size	CDR3	DNA
TRBD1	TRBV24-1	14	TRBJ1-2	-	CATSDPDRVYGYTF	TGTGCCACCAGTGATCCCGACAGGGTTTATGGCTACACCTTC
-	TRBV25-1	13	TRBJ2-7	once	CASGLTKTYEQYF	TGTGCCAGCGGGCTGACAAAGACCTACGAGCAGTACTTC
-	TRBV20-1	8	TRBJ1-1	-	CSPNEAFF	TGCAGTCCCAATGAAGCTTTCTTT
-	TRBV12-3/TRBV12-4	13	TRBJ1-1	-	CASSFGGTAEAFF	TGTGCCAGCAGTTTTGGGGGCACCGCTGAAGCTTTCTTT
TRBD1	TRBV2	16	TRBJ1-6	few	CASSGRGRGHNSPLHF	TGTGCCAGCAGTGGGCGGGGCAGGGGGCATAATTCACCCCTCCACTTT
-	TRBV30	14	TRBJ1-3	-	CAWSVRTTGNTIYF	TGTGCCTGGAGTGTACGGACAACTGGAAACACCATATATTTT
-	TRBV5-4	15	TRBJ2-5	-	CASSWRGRPQETQYF	TGTGCCAGCAGCTGGAGGGGACGGCCCCAAGAGACCCAGTACTTC
TRBD1	TRBV7-6	15	TRBJ1-1	few	CASSPKQGVNTEAFF	TGTGCCAGCAGCCCTAAACAGGGGGTGAACACTGAAGCTTTCTTT
-	TRBV6-5	16	TRBJ1-3	-	CASSSRGTFSGNTIYF	TGTGCCAGCAGTTCCCGGGGGACCTTCTCTGGAAACACCATATATTTT
-	TRBV2	17	TRBJ2-7	-	CASSAPVRQERRDEQYF	TGTGCCAGCAGTGCCCCAGTAAGACAGGAACGAAGGGACGAGCAGTACTTC
-	TRBV28	16	TRBJ2-7	-	CASSFGVWGQTYEQYF	TGTGCCAGCAGTTTCGGGGTGTGGGGGCAAACCTACGAGCAGTACTTC
TRBD2	TRBV7-8	16	TRBJ2-3	-	CASSFTSGRHTDTQYF	TGTGCCAGCAGCTTCACCAGCGGGAGACACACAGATACGCAGTATTTT
TRBD1	TRBV4-1	16	TRBJ2-3	-	CASSQEGAGGSDTQYF	TGCGCCAGCAGCCAAGAGGGAGCAGGGGGCTCAGATACGCAGTATTTT
-	TRBV15	16	TRBJ1-2	-	CATLGPRPGTNYGYTF	TGTGCCACCTTAGGGCCGCGTCCGGGAACGAACTATGGCTACACCTTC
-	TRBV11-3	15	TRBJ1-3	-	CASSLEGLAGNTIYF	TGTGCCAGCAGCTTAGAAGGTCTAGCTGGAAACACCATATATTTT
-	TRBV10-2	14	TRBJ2-6	-	CASVDSSGANVLTF	TGCGCCAGCGTAGACAGTTCTGGGGCCAACGTCCTGACTTTC
TRBD1	TRBV27	14	TRBJ1-2	-	CASSLTGVSGGYTF	TGTGCCAGCAGTTTAACAGGGGTGTCGGGTGGCTACACCTTC
TRBD2	TRBV2	17	TRBJ2-5	-	CASSPMTSGPPGETQYF	TGTGCCAGCAGCCCAATGACTAGCGGGCCCCCGGGGGAGACCCAGTACTTC
-	TRBV21-1	17	TRBJ2-3	-	CASSKKRSGEGIDTQYF	TGTGCCAGCAGCAAAAAACGTAGCGGGGAGGGTATAGATACGCAGTATTTT
-	TRBV24-1	16	TRBJ2-5	-	CATSEGQGPWEETQYF	TGTGCCACCAGTGAGGGGCAGGGGCCATGGGAAGAGACCCAGTACTTC
TRBD1	TRBV19	14	TRBJ1-2	-	CASSIGQGDYGYTF	TGTGCCAGTAGTATCGGACAGGGTGACTATGGCTACACCTTC
-	TRBV7-2	15	TRBJ2-3	-	CASSLSGGPTDTQYF	TGTGCCAGCAGCTTATCCGGGGGGCCCACAGATACGCAGTATTTT